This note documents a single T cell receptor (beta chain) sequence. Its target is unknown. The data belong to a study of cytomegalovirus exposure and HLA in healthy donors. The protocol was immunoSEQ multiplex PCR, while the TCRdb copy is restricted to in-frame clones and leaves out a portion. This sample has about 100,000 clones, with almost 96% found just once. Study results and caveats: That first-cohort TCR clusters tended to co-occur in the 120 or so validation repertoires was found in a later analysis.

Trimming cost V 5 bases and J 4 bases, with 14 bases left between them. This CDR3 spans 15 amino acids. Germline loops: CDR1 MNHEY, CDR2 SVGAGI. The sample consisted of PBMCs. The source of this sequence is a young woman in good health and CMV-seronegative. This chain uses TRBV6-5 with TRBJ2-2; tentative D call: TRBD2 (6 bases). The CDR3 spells CASSQSGVGTGELFF. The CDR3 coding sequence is TGTGCCAGCAGTCAATCGGGGGTAGGCACCGGGGAGCTGTTTTTT.